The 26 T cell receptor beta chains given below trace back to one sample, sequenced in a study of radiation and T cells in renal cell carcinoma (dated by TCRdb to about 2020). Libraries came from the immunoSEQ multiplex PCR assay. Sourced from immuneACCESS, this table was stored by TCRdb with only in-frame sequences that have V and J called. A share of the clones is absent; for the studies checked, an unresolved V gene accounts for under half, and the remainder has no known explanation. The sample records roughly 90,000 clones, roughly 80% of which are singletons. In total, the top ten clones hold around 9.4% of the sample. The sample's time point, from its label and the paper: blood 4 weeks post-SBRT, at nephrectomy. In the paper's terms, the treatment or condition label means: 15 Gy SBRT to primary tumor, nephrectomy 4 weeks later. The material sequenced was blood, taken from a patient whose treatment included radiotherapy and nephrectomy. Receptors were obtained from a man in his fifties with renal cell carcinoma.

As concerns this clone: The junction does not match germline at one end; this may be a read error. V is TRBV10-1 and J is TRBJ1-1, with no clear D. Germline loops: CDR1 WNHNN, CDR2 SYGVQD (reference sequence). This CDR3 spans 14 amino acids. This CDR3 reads CASSKSGLNTEAFF. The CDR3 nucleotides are TGCGCCAGCAGTAAGTCGGGCCTGAACACTGAAGCTTTCTTT.

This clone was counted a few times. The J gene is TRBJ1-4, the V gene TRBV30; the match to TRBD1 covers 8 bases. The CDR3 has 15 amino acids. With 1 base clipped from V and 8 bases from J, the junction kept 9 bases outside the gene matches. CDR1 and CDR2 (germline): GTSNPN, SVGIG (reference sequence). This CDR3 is CAWSARTGPREKLFF. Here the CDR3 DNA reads TGTGCCTGGAGTGCAAGGACAGGGCCTCGGGAAAAACTGTTTTTT.

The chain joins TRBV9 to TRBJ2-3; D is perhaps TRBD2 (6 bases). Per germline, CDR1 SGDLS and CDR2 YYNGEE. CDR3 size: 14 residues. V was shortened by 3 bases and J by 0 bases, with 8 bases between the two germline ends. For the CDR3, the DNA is TGTGCCAGCAGCGGCGGGAAAAGCACAGATACGCAGTATTTT. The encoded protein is CASSGGKSTDTQYF.

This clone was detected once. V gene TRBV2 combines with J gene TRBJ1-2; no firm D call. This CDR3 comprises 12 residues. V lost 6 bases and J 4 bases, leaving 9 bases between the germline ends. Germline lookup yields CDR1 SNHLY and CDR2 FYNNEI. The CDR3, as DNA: TGTGCCAGCAGGGAATCGGTCTATGGCTACACCTTC. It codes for CASRESVYGYTF. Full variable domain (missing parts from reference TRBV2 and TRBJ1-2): EPEVTQTPSHQVTQMGQEVILRCVPISNHLYFYWYRQILGQKVEFLVSFYNNEISEKSEIFDDQFSVERPDGSNFTLKIRSTKLEDSAMYFCASRESVYGYTFGSGTRLTVV.

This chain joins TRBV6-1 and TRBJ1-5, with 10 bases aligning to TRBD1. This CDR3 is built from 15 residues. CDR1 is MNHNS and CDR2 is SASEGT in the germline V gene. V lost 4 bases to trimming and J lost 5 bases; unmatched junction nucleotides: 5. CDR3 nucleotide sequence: TGTGCCAGCAGTGGCCGGGACAGGGGTGATCAGCCCCAGCATTTT. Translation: CASSGRDRGDQPQHF.

CDR3 in DNA: TGTGCCTGGAGTCGACAGGGGGCAGGGGGCTACACCTTC. This encodes CAWSRQGAGGYTF. J is TRBJ1-2 and V is TRBV30, with TRBD1 matching over 10 bases. Germline V gene lookup returns CDR1 GTSNPN and CDR2 SVGIG (reference sequence). With 2 bases clipped from V and 8 bases from J, the junction kept 5 bases outside the gene matches. This CDR3 contains 13 residues.

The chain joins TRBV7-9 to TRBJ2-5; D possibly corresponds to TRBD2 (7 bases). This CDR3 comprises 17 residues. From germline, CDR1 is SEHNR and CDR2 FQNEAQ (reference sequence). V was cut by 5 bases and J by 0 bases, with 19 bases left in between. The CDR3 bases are TGTGCCAGCAGCCCCACGCGGGGGCGGGGGCACCAAGAGACCCAGTACTTC. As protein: CASSPTRGRGHQETQYF.

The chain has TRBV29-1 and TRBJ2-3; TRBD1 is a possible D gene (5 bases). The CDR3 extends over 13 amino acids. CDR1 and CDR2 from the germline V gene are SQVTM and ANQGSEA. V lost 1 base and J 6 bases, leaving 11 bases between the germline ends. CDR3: CSVEGGGRDTQYF. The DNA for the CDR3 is TGCAGCGTTGAAGGGGGCGGCCGGGATACGCAGTATTTT.

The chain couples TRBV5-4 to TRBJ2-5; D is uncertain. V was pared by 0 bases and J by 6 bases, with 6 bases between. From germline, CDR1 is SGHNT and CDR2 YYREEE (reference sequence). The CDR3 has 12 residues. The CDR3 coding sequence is TGTGCCAGCAGCTTGGCCGGAAAGACCCAGTACTTC. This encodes CASSLAGKTQYF.

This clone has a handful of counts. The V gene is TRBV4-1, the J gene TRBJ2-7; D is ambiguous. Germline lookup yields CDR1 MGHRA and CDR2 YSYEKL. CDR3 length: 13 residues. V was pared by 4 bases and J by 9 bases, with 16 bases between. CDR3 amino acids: CASSRSPQDGQYF. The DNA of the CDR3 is TGCGCCAGCAGCCGATCACCCCAGGACGGGCAGTACTTC.

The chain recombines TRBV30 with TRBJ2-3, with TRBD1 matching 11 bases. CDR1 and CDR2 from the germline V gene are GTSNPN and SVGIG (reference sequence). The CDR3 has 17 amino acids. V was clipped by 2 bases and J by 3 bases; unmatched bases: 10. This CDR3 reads CAWSPGTGGFKTDTQYF. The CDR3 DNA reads TGTGCCTGGAGTCCCGGGACAGGGGGTTTCAAGACAGATACGCAGTATTTT. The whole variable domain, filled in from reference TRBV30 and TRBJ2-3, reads SQTIHQWPATLVQPVGSPLSLECTVEGTSNPNLYWYRQAAGRGLQLLFYSVGIGQISSEVPQNLSASRPQDRQFILSSKKLLLSDSGFYLCAWSPGTGGFKTDTQYFGPGTRLTVL.

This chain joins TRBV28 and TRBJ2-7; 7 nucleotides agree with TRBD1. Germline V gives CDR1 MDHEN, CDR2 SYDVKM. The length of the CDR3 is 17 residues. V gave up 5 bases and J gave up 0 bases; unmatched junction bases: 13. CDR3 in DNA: TGTGCCAGCAGTCAAATTATCCCGACAGGGTACTCCTACGAGCAGTACTTC. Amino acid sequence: CASSQIIPTGYSYEQYF.

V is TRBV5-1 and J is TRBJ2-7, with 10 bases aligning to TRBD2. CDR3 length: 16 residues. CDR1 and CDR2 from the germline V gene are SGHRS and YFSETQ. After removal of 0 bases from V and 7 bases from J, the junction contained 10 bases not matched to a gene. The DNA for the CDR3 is TGCGCCAGCAGCTTGGGGCCCCTAGCGGGAGTGGGAGAGCAGTACTTC. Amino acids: CASSLGPLAGVGEQYF.

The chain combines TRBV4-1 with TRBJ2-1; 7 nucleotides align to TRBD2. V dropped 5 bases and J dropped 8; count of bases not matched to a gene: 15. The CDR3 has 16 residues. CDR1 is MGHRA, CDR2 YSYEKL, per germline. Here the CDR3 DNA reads TGCGCCAGCAGCTCAAGGGTTGGTAGCGGGTATGATGAGCAGTTCTTC. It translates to CASSSRVGSGYDEQFF.

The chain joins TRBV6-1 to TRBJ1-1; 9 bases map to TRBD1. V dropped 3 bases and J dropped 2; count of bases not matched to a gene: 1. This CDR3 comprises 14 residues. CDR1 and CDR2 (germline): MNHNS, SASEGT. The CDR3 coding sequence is TGTGCCAGCAGTGACACAGGGGGCAACACTGAAGCTTTCTTT. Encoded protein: CASSDTGGNTEAFF.

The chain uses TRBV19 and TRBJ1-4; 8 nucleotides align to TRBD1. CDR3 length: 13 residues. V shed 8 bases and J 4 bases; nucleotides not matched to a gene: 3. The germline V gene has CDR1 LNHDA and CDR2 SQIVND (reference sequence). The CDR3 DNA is TGTGCCAGTGGGACAGGCCTTAATGAAAAACTGTTTTTT. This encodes CASGTGLNEKLFF.

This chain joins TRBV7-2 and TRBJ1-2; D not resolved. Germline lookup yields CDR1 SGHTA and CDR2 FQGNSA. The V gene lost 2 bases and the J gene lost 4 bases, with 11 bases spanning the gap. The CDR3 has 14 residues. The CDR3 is CASSLLESGYGYTF. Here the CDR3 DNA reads TGTGCCAGCAGCTTATTAGAAAGTGGCTATGGCTACACCTTC.

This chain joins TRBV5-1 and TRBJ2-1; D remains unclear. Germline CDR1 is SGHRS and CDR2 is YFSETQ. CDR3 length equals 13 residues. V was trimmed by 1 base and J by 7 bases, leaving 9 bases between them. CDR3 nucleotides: TGCGCCAGCAGCTTGAGGGTGGGTAATGAGCAGTTCTTC. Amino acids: CASSLRVGNEQFF.

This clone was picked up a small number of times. The CDR3 DNA sequence: TGTGCCAGCAGTTTACACGGACGTCGAGTGAACACTGAAGCTTTCTTT. Protein product: CASSLHGRRVNTEAFF. This rearrangement joins TRBV27 to TRBJ1-1, with D unclear. V was cut by 2 bases and J by 0 bases, with 13 bases left in between. The CDR3 has 16 residues. CDR1 and CDR2 (germline): MNHEY, SMNVEV (reference sequence).

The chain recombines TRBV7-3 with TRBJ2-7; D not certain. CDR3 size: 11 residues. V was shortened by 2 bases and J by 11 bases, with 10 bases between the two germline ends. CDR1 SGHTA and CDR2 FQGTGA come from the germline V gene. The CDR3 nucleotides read TGTGCCAGCAGCTTATGTAGGGCTAAGTACTTC. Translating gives CASSLCRAKYF.

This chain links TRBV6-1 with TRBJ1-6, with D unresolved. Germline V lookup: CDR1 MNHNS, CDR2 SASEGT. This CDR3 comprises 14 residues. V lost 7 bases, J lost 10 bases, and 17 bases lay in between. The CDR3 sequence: CASTPGDFYSPLHF. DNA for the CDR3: TGTGCCAGCACCCCGGGTGATTTCTACTCACCCCTCCACTTT.

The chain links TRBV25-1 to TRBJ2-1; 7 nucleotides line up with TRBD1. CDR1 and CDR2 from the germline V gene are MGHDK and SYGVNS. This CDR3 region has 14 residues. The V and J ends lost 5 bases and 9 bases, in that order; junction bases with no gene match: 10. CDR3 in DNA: TGTGCCAGCAGTTTGATAGACAGGGAAGGTGAGCAGTTCTTC. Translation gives CASSLIDREGEQFF.

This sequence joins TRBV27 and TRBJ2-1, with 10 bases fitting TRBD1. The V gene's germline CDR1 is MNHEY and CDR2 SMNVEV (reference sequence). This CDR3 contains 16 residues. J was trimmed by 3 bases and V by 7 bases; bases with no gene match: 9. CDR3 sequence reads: CASISFRTGGYNEQFF. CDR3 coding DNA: TGTGCCAGCATATCCTTTAGGACAGGGGGCTACAATGAGCAGTTCTTC.

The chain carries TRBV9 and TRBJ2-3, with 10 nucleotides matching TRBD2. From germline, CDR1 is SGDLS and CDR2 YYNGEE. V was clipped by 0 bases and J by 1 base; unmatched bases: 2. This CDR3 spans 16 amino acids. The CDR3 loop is CASSVGGLARTDTQYF. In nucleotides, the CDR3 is TGTGCCAGCAGCGTAGGGGGACTAGCGCGCACAGATACGCAGTATTTT.

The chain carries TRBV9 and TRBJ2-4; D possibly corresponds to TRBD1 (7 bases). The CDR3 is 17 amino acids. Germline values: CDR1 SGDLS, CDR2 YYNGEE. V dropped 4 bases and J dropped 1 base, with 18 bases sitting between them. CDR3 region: CASSPYSGGLAKNIQYF. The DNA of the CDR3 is TGTGCCAGCAGCCCATACTCAGGGGGACTGGCCAAAAACATTCAGTACTTC.

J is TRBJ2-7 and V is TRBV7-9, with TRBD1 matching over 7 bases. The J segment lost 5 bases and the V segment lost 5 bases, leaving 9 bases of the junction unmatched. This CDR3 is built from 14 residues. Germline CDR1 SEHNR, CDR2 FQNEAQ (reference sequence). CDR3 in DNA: TGTGCCAGCAGCCCTTCGAACAGGGGCCACGAGCAGTACTTC. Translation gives CASSPSNRGHEQYF.